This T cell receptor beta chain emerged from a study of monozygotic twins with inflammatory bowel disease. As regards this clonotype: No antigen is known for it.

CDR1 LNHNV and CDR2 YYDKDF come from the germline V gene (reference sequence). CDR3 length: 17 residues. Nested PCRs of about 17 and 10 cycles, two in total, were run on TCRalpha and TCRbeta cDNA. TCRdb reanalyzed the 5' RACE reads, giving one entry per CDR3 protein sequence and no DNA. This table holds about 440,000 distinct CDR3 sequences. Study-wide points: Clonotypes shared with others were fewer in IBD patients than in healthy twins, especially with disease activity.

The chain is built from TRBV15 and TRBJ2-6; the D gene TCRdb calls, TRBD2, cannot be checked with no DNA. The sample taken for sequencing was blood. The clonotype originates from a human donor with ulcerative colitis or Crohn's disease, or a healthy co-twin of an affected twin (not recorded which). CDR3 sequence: CATSRGLAGSGANVLTF.